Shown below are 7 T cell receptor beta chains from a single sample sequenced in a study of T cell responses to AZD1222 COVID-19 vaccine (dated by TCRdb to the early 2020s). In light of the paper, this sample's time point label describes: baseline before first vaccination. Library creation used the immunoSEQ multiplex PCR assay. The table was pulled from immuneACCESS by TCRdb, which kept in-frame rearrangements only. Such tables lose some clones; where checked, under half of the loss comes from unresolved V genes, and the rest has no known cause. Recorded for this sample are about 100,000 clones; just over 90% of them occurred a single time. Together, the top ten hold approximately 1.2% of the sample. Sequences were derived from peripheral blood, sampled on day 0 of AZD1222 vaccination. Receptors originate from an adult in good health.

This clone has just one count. In DNA, the CDR3 is TGTGCCAGCAGCTGGAGGGGGGGGACAACTAACTATGGCTACACCTTC. This codes for CASSWRGGTTNYGYTF. The chain combines TRBV7-2 with TRBJ1-2; a possible D gene is TRBD1 (6 bases). CDR1 SGHTA and CDR2 FQGNSA come from the germline V gene. This CDR3 contains 16 residues. Trimming left V 4 bases short and J 0 bases short, with 15 bases between.

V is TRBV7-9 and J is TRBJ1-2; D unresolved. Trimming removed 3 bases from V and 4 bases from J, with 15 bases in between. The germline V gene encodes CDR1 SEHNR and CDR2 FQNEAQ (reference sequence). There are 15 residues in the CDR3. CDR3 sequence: CASSLGEGSRYGYTF. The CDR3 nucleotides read TGTGCCAGCAGCTTGGGAGAGGGCAGCCGCTATGGCTACACCTTC.

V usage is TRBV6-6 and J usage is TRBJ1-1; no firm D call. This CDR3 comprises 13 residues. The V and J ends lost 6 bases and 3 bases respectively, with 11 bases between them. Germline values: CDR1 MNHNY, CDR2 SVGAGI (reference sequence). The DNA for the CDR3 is TGTGCCAGCAGGCCCATCGGGGACACTGAAGCTTTCTTT. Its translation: CASRPIGDTEAFF.

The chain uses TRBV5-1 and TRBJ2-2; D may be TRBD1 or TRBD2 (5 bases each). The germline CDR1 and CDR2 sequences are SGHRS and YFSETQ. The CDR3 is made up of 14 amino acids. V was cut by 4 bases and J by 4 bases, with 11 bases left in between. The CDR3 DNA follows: TGCGCCAGCAGCATGGGACCATTCACCGGGGAGCTGTTTTTT. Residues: CASSMGPFTGELFF.

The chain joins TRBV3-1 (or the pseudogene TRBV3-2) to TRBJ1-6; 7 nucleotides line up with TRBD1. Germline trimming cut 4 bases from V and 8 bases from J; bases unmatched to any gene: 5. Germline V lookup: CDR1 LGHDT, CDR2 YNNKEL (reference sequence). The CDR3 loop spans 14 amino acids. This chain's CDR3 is CASSPTGLYSPLHF. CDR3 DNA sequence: TGTGCCAGCAGCCCGACAGGGTTGTATTCACCCCTCCACTTT.

The CDR3 reads CASSIAAVGYEQYF. The CDR3 DNA sequence: TGTGCCAGTAGTATAGCGGCAGTGGGCTACGAGCAGTACTTC. The chain joins TRBV19 to TRBJ2-7; no clear D. This CDR3 spans 14 amino acids. Germline CDR1 LNHDA, CDR2 SQIVND (reference sequence). The V gene lost 1 base and the J gene lost 3 bases, with 10 bases spanning the gap.

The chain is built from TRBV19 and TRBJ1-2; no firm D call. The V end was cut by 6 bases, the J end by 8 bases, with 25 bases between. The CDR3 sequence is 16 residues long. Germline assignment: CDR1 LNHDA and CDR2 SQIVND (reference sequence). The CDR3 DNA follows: TGTGCCAGTAGCAAGGGAGGAGCCGAACGAAGAGGCGGCTACACCTTC. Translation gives CASSKGGAERRGGYTF. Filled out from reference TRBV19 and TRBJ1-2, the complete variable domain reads DGGITQSPKYLFRKEGQNVTLSCEQNLNHDAMYWYRQDPGQGLRLIYYSQIVNDFQKGDIAEGYSVSREKKESFPLTVTSAQKNPTAFYLCASSKGGAERRGGYTFGSGTRLTVV.